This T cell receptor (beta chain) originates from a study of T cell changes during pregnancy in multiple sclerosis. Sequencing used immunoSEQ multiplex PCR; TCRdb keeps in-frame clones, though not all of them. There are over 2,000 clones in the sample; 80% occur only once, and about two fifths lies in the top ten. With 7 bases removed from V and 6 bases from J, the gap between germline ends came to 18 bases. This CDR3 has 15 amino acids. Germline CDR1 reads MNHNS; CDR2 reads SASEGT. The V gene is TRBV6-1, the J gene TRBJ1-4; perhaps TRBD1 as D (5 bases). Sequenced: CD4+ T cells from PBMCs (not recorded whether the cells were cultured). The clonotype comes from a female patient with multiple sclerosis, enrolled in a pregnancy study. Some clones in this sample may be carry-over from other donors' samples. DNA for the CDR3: TGTGCCAGCATTCCCTTCCCCGGAGGGGATGAAAAACTGTTTTTT. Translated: CASIPFPGGDEKLFF.